These T cell receptor beta chains were read from a single sample in a study of blood T cell repertoires in COVID-19. Generated by immunoSEQ multiplex PCR, the TCRdb table keeps only in-frame clones and is missing some. The sample consists of 90,000 to 100,000 clones, about 80% of them appearing once. The sequenced sample was peripheral blood. The receptor set was obtained from a man aged 60-69 years with acute or convalescent COVID-19. CDR3s include the opening cysteine and the closing phenylalanine or tryptophan. D genes are given only for firm matches. Expanded clones get a size class; other rows say once, few or many, or leave the size out.

j_call d_call clone_size v_call cdr3_aa cdr3_nt
TRBJ1-1 - - TRBV23-1 CASSQEQERTEAFF TGCGCCAGCAGTCAAGAGCAGGAACGAACTGAAGCTTTCTTT
TRBJ1-4 TRBD1 - TRBV4-1 CASSHQQGGEEKLFF TGCGCCAGCAGCCATCAACAGGGGGGTGAGGAAAAACTGTTTTTT
TRBJ1-3 - - TRBV13 CASTLRGNSGNTIYF TGTGCCAGCACCCTTAGGGGGAACTCTGGAAACACCATATATTTT
TRBJ1-6 - - TRBV6-5 CASRQGLRNSPLHF TGTGCCAGCAGACAGGGCCTGAGGAATTCACCCCTCCACTTT
TRBJ1-6 - - TRBV5-6 CASSPGGSYNSPLHF TGTGCCAGCAGCCCCGGGGGCTCCTATAATTCACCCCTCCACTTT
TRBJ1-1 - - TRBV25-1 CASSPGNTEAFF TGTGCCAGCAGTCCCGGGAACACTGAAGCTTTCTTT
TRBJ2-1 TRBD1 - TRBV7-9 CASSLANYRGDEQFF TGTGCCAGCAGCTTAGCGAACTACAGGGGCGATGAGCAGTTCTTC
TRBJ2-7 TRBD2 - TRBV7-3 CASSFSGGDSYEQYF TGTGCCAGCAGCTTTAGCGGGGGTGACTCCTACGAGCAGTACTTC
TRBJ2-6 TRBD1 - TRBV25-1 CASSPRTGLVSGANVLTF TGTGCCAGCAGTCCCCGGACAGGGTTGGTCTCTGGGGCCAACGTCCTGACTTTC
TRBJ2-7 TRBD2 once TRBV23-1 CASSLGGRVEQYF TGCGCCAGCAGTCTCGGAGGGAGGGTCGAGCAGTACTTC
TRBJ1-2 TRBD1 - TRBV2 CASSEALGQGARGYTF TGTGCCAGCAGTGAAGCACTGGGACAGGGGGCGCGGGGCTACACCTTC
TRBJ2-7 TRBD1 - TRBV5-1 CASSLGTGMYEQYF TGCGCCAGCAGCTTAGGGACAGGGATGTACGAGCAGTACTTC
TRBJ1-6 TRBD1 - TRBV2 CAVGTGDTPLHF TGTGCCGTGGGGACAGGGGATACTCCCCTCCACTTT
TRBJ2-5 TRBD1 - TRBV6-6 CASSPRYRGGETQYF TGTGCCAGCAGTCCACGGTACAGGGGTGGAGAGACCCAGTACTTC
TRBJ2-5 - - TRBV18 CASSPQYQGTETQYF TGTGCCAGCTCACCGCAATATCAGGGGACGGAGACCCAGTACTTC
TRBJ2-7 TRBD1 - TRBV5-1 CASSLARGLYEQYF TGCGCCAGCAGCTTGGCCAGGGGGCTTTACGAGCAGTACTTC
TRBJ2-7 - few TRBV9 CASSVGGDESYEQYF TGTGCCAGCAGCGTGGGCGGGGACGAGTCCTACGAGCAGTACTTC
TRBJ2-5 TRBD1 - TRBV18 CASSPPWTGNQETQYF TGTGCCAGCTCACCACCGTGGACAGGGAACCAAGAGACCCAGTACTTC
TRBJ2-7 TRBD1 - TRBV25-1 CATTGADYEQYF TGTGCCACCACAGGGGCCGACTACGAGCAGTACTTC
TRBJ2-7 TRBD2 once TRBV6-5 CATYERGFYEQYF TGTGCCACGTATGAGCGGGGGTTTTACGAGCAGTACTTC
TRBJ2-5 TRBD2 - TRBV3-1/TRBV3-2 CASSLLAGGRETQYF TGTGCCAGCAGCCTACTAGCGGGGGGGCGGGAGACCCAGTACTTC
TRBJ1-3 TRBD1 - TRBV2 CASSEGQGLTIYF TGTGCCAGCAGTGAAGGACAGGGCTTGACCATATATTTT
TRBJ1-5 - - TRBV5-6 CASSPDFRFPDQPQHF TGTGCCAGCAGCCCAGACTTTAGATTTCCTGATCAGCCCCAGCATTTT
TRBJ2-1 TRBD2 - TRBV27 CASSLAGGPYNEQFF TGTGCCAGCAGCCTAGCGGGGGGGCCCTACAATGAGCAGTTCTTC
TRBJ1-2 - - TRBV29-1 CSCYRVDYGYTF TGCAGCTGTTACAGGGTCGACTATGGCTACACCTTC
TRBJ1-2 TRBD1 once TRBV25-1 CASSEWGQGALGYTF TGTGCCAGCAGTGAATGGGGGCAGGGGGCGCTTGGCTACACCTTC
TRBJ1-6 TRBD1 - TRBV3-1/TRBV3-2 CASRVGQGTNSPLHF TGTGCCAGCAGGGTAGGACAGGGAACAAATTCACCCCTCCACTTT
TRBJ2-1 - once TRBV5-1 CASSPRFLSSYNEQFF TGCGCCAGCAGCCCGCGATTCCTAAGCTCCTACAATGAGCAGTTCTTC
TRBJ1-5 TRBD1 - TRBV23-1 CASSSSGPGQGNQPQHF TGCGCCAGCAGTAGCTCCGGTCCGGGACAGGGTAATCAGCCCCAGCATTTT
TRBJ1-2 - - TRBV15 CATSRDLSGYTF TGTGCCACCAGCAGAGATCTGAGTGGCTACACCTTC
TRBJ2-2 - - TRBV5-6 CASSGGYTGELFF TGTGCCAGCAGCGGGGGGTACACCGGGGAGCTGTTTTTT
TRBJ1-5 - - TRBV2 CASRKGPWGGESNQPQHF TGTGCCAGCAGGAAGGGCCCTTGGGGGGGCGAGAGCAATCAGCCCCAGCATTTT
TRBJ2-3 - - TRBV21-1 CASSKARPDREGTDTQYF TGTGCCAGCAGCAAAGCCCGACCGGACAGGGAGGGCACAGATACGCAGTATTTT
TRBJ1-6 TRBD1 - TRBV4-3 CASSQGTGDGSPLHF TGCGCCAGCAGCCAAGGGACAGGGGATGGTTCACCCCTCCACTTT
TRBJ2-1 - - TRBV6-6 CASRQDSYNEQFF TGTGCCAGCAGACAGGATTCCTACAATGAGCAGTTCTTC
TRBJ2-5 - - TRBV2 CASSEAPRGETQYF TGTGCCAGCAGTGAGGCCCCCCGAGGAGAGACCCAGTACTTC
TRBJ2-3 TRBD2 - TRBV19 CASNPKWRGATTDTQYF TGTGCCAGTAATCCCAAATGGCGGGGGGCTACTACAGATACGCAGTATTTT
TRBJ1-2 - - TRBV19 CASSSGEKVGGYTF TGTGCCAGTAGTTCAGGGGAAAAGGTTGGAGGCTACACCTTC
TRBJ1-2 - - TRBV29-1 CSAYGKGYTF TGCAGCGCTTACGGGAAAGGCTACACCTTC
TRBJ1-2 TRBD1 - TRBV15 CATSPRSGQEVLYGYTF TGTGCCACCAGCCCTCGATCGGGACAGGAAGTATTATATGGCTACACCTTC
TRBJ1-2 - once TRBV29-1 CSVEGSFGGYTF TGCAGCGTTGAAGGGAGCTTCGGCGGCTACACCTTC
TRBJ1-2 - - TRBV5-8 CASSLSVGDFYGYTF TGTGCCAGCAGCCTCTCCGTAGGAGATTTCTATGGCTACACCTTC
TRBJ2-3 - once TRBV7-3 CASSFDAQGGQYF TGTGCCAGCAGCTTCGATGCCCAGGGTGGGCAGTATTTT
TRBJ2-3 TRBD1 once TRBV4-1 CASGGQGTDTQYF TGCGCCAGCGGTGGACAGGGCACAGATACGCAGTATTTT
TRBJ1-1 TRBD1 - TRBV24-1 CATSAQQGPNTEAFF TGTGCCACCAGTGCCCAACAGGGGCCGAACACTGAAGCTTTCTTT
TRBJ1-3 TRBD1 - TRBV5-4 CASSSGTGFRTIYF TGTGCCAGCAGTTCCGGGACAGGCTTTCGGACCATATATTTT
TRBJ2-3 - - TRBV6-5 CASSYAGSTDTQYF TGTGCCAGCAGTTACGCCGGGAGCACAGATACGCAGTATTTT
TRBJ1-5 - once TRBV9 CASSVAEGQPQHF TGTGCCAGCAGCGTAGCTGAGGGTCAGCCCCAGCATTTT
TRBJ2-5 - - TRBV7-8 CASSLVSAGFYQETQYF TGTGCCAGCAGCTTAGTTTCGGCGGGGTTTTACCAAGAGACCCAGTACTTC
TRBJ2-2 - - TRBV7-8 CASSLAVMNTGELFF TGTGCCAGCAGCTTGGCGGTCATGAACACCGGGGAGCTGTTTTTT
TRBJ2-1 TRBD2 - TRBV10-1 CARTTGGDYNEQFF TGCGCCAGGACCACTGGGGGGGATTACAATGAGCAGTTCTTC
TRBJ2-7 TRBD1 few TRBV5-1 CASSTGTGRSEQYF TGCGCCAGCAGCACCGGGACAGGGCGAAGCGAGCAGTACTTC
TRBJ1-1 TRBD1 - TRBV19 CASRQGVEAFF TGTGCCAGCCGACAGGGAGTTGAAGCTTTCTTT
TRBJ2-7 - - TRBV6-5 CASSAAGIYEQYF TGTGCCAGCAGCGCGGCAGGGATCTACGAGCAGTACTTC
TRBJ2-2 - - TRBV5-4 CASSYGRGELFF TGTGCCAGCAGCTATGGGCGCGGGGAGCTGTTTTTT
TRBJ2-1 - - TRBV5-1 CASSPGPGGYNEQFF TGCGCCAGCAGCCCCGGACCCGGCGGGTACAATGAGCAGTTCTTC
TRBJ1-2 TRBD1 - TRBV3-1/TRBV3-2 CASSLTGGMVYGYTF TGTGCCAGCAGCCTGACAGGGGGCATGGTTTATGGCTACACCTTC
TRBJ1-6 TRBD1 - TRBV3-1/TRBV3-2 CASSLQGVRSYNSPLHF TGTGCCAGCAGCCTCCAGGGGGTGAGGTCCTATAATTCACCCCTCCACTTT